Sequencing of this T cell receptor beta chain was carried out in a study of neurological immune-mediated disorders. Whole-study findings and limits: The level of TCR clonal expansion was highest in patients with HTLV-1-associated myelopathy and lowest in multiple sclerosis, where it fell below the level seen in healthy controls.

Time point of the sample: technical triplicate 1. CD4+ or CD8+ T cells at a count of some 900,000 served as input for the sorted libraries. At least ten counts were recorded for this clonotype. What it binds is not known. The length of the CDR3 is 14 residues. CDR1 and CDR2 from the germline V gene are DFQATT and SNEGSKA (reference sequence). V lost 1 base to trimming and J lost 3 bases, with 11 bases between them. As for the cDNA, it was generated by 5'RACE with 10-nucleotide random UMIs. TCRdb called the 5' RACE reads again in MiXCR, with one record for every CDR3 protein. The sample lists fewer than 25,000 distinct CDR3 sequences, less than 15% occurring once.

The V and J genes are TRBV20-1 and TRBJ2-3; D not resolved. The origin of this receptor is a female donor with HTLV-1-associated myelopathy (HAM/TSP). The sequenced material came from CD4+ T cells from blood. In nucleotides, the CDR3 is TGCAGTGCTAGAGTCAATTTGGGGACAGATACGCAGTATTTT. Its protein product is CSARVNLGTDTQYF.